This T cell receptor beta chain was identified during a study of T-cell memory formation after mild COVID-19. Notes on the study in general: Second-wave clones reaching peak frequency on day 37 lacked confirmed SARS-CoV-2 specificity.

TCRdb recomputed calls from the 5' RACE reads with MiXCR, one row per CDR3 protein. The data show hundreds of thousands of distinct CDR3 sequences, about 16% seen once. The CDR3 is 15 amino acids. Unmatched junction bases numbered 7, after V lost 5 bases and J lost 9 bases. This clonotype showed up many times. Its target is unknown. The origin of this receptor is an adult woman who had mild COVID-19 (a few samples of this study predate the infection). Cell type and time point are not known. Sample: PBMCs or a T cell subset sorted from them (not recorded which). This sequence joins TRBV12-3 or TRBV12-4 and TRBJ2-1; 13 nucleotides align to TRBD2. The CDR3 here is CASSPVTSGRGEQFF. DNA of the CDR3: TGTGCCAGCAGTCCCGTCACTAGCGGGAGGGGTGAGCAGTTCTTC.